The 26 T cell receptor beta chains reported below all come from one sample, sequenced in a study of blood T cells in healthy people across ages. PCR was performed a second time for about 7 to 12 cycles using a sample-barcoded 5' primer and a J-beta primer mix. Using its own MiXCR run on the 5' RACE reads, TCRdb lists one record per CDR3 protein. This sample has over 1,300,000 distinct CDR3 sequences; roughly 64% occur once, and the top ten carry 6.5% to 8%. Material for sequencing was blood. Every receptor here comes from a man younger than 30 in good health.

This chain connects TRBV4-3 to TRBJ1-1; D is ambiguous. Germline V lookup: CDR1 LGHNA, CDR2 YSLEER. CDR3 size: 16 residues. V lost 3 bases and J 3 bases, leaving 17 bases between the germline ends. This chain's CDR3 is CASSQLRAGMDTEAFF. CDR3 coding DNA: TGCGCCAGCAGCCAGTTAAGGGCGGGGATGGACACTGAAGCTTTCTTT.

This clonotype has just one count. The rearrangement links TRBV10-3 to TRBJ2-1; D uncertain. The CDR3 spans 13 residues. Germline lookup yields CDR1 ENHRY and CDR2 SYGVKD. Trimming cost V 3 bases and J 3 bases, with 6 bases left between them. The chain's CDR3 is CAISELFYNEQFF. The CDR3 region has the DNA TGTGCCATCAGTGAACTCTTCTACAATGAGCAGTTCTTC.

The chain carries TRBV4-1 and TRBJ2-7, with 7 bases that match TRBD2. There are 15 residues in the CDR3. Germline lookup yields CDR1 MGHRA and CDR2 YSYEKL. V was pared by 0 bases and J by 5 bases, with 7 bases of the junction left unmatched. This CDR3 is CASSQDTGLADEQYF. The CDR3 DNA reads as TGCGCCAGCAGCCAAGATACGGGTCTAGCGGACGAGCAGTACTTC.

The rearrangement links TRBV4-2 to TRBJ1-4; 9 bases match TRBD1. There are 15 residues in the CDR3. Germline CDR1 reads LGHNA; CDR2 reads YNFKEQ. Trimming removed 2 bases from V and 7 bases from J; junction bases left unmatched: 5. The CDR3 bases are TGTGCCAGCAGCCAACTGGGACAGGGACGTGAAAAACTGTTTTTT. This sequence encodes CASSQLGQGREKLFF.

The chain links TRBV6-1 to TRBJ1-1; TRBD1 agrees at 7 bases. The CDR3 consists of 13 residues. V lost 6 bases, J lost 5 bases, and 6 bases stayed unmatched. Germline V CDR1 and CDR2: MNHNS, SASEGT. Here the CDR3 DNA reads TGTGCCAGCAGGGAGGGGGCAGGTACTGAAGCTTTCTTT. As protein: CASREGAGTEAFF.

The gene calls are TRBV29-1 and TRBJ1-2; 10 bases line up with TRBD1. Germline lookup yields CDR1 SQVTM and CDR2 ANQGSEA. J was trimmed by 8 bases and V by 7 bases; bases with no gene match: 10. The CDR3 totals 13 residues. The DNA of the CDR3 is TGCAGCGCAGACCCAGGGGACAGGGGAGGCTACACCTTC. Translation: CSADPGDRGGYTF.

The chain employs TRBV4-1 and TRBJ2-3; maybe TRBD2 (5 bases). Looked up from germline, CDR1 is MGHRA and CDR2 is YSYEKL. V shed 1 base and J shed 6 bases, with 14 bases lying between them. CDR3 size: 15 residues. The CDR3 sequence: CASSQGPTSFDTQYF. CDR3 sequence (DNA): TGCGCCAGCAGCCAAGGCCCTACTAGTTTCGATACGCAGTATTTT.

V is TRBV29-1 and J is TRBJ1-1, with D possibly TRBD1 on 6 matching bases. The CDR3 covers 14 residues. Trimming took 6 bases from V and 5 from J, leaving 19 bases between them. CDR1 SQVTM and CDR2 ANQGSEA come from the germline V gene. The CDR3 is CSVEGRGQRTEAFF. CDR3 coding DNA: TGCAGCGTCGAGGGTCGGGGGCAGAGAACTGAAGCTTTCTTT.

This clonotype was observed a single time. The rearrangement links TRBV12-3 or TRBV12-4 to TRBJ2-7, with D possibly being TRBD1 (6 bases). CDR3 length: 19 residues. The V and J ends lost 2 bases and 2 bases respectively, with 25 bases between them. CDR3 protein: CASSLRWPGVPNPTYEQYF. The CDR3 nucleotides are TGTGCCAGCAGTTTAAGGTGGCCAGGGGTTCCGAATCCGACCTACGAGCAGTACTTC.

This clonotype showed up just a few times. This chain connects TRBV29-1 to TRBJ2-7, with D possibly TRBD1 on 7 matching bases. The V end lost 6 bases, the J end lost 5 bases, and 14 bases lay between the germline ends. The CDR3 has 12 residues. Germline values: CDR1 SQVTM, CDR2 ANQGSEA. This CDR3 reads CSVQGEAHEQYF. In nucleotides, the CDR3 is TGCAGCGTCCAGGGGGAGGCCCACGAGCAGTACTTC.

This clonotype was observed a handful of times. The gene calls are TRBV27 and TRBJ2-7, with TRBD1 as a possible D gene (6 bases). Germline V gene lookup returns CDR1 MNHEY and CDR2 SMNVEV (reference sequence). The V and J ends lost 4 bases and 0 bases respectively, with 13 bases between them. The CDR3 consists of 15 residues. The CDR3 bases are TGTGCCAGCAGTTCACAGGGCCACCTCTCCTACGAGCAGTACTTC. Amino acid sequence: CASSSQGHLSYEQYF.

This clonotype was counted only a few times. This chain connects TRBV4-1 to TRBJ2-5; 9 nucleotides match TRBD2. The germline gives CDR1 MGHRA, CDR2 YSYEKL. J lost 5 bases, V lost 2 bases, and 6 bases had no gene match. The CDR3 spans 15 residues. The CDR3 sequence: CASSQRLADGETQYF. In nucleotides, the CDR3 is TGCGCCAGCAGCCAACGACTAGCGGATGGGGAGACCCAGTACTTC.

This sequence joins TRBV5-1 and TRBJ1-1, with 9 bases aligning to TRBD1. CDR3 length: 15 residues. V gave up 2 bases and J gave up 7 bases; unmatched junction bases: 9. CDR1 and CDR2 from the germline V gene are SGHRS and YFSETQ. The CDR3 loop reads CASSLGPGQGIEAFF. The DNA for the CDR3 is TGCGCCAGCAGCTTAGGACCGGGACAGGGCATTGAAGCTTTCTTT.

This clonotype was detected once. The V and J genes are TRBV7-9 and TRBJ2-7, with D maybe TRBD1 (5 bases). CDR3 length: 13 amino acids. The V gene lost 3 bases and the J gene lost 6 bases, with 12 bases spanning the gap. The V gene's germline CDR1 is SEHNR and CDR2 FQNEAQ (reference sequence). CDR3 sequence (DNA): TGTGCCAGCAGCTTCTTCCAGGGTTTCGAGCAGTACTTC. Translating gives CASSFFQGFEQYF. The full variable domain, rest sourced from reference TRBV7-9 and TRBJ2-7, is DTGVSQNPRHKITKRGQNVTFRCDPISEHNRLYWYRQTLGQGPEFLTYFQNEAQLEKSRLLSDRFSAERPKGSFSTLEIQRTEQGDSAMYLCASSFFQGFEQYFGPGTRLTVT.

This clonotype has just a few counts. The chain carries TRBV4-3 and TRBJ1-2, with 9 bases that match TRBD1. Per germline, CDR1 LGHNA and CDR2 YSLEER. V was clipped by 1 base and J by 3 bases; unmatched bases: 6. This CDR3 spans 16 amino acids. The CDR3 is CASSQGPDRGHYGYTF. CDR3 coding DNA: TGCGCCAGCAGCCAAGGGCCGGACAGGGGACACTATGGCTACACCTTC.

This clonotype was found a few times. CDR3 protein: CSVEDPGQGIDEQYF. In DNA, the CDR3 is TGCAGCGTTGAAGATCCGGGACAGGGCATCGACGAGCAGTACTTC. The rearrangement links TRBV29-1 to TRBJ2-7, with TRBD1 matching over 9 bases. The CDR3 totals 15 residues. Germline CDR1 is SQVTM and CDR2 is ANQGSEA. The V and J ends lost 0 bases and 5 bases, in that order; junction bases with no gene match: 8.

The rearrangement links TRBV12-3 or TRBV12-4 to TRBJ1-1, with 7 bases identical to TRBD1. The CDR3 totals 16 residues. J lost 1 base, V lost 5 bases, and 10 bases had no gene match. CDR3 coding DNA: TGTGCCAGCAGTAGACCGGGACAGACGCCGAACACTGAAGCTTTCTTT. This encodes CASSRPGQTPNTEAFF.

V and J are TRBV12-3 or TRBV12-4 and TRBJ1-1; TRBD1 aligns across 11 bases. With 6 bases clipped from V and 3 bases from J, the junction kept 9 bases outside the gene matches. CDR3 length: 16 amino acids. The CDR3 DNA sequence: TGTGCCAGCAGCCCCGTTCCGGGACAGGGGGACACTGAAGCTTTCTTT. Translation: CASSPVPGQGDTEAFF.

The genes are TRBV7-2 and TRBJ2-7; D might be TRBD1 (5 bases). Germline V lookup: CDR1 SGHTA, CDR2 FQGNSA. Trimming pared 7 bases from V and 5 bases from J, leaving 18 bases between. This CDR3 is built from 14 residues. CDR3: CASTFQTGADEQYF. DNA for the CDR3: TGTGCCAGCACCTTTCAAACAGGAGCCGACGAGCAGTACTTC. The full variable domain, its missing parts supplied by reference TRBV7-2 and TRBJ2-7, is GAGVSQSPSNKVTEKGKDVELRCDPISGHTALYWYRQSLGQGLEFLIYFQGNSAPDKSGLPSDRFSAERTGGSVSTLTIQRTQQEDSAVYLCASTFQTGADEQYFGPGTRLTVT.

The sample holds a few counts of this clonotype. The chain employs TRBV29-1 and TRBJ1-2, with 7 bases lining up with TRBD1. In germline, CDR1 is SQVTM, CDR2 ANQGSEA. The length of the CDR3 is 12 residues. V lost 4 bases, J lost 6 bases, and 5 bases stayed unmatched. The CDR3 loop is CSVGGQLHGYTF. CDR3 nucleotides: TGCAGCGTTGGGGGACAGTTACATGGCTACACCTTC. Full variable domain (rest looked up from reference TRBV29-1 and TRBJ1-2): SAVISQKPSRDICQRGTSLTIQCQVDSQVTMMFWYRQQPGQSLTLIATANQGSEATYESGFVIDKFPISRPNLTFSTLTVSNMSPEDSSIYLCSVGGQLHGYTFGSGTRLTVV.

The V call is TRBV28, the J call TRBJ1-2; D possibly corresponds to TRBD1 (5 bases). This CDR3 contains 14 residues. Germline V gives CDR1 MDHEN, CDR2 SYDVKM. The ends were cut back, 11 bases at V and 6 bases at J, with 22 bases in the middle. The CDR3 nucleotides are TGTGCCTACGCCGTTAAACCAGGGAGTCATGGCTACACCTTC. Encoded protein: CAYAVKPGSHGYTF.

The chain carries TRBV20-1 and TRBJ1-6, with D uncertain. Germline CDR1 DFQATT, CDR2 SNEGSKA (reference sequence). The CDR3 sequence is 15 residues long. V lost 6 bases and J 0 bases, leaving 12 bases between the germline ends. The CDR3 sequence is CSATALSSYNSPLHF. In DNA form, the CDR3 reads TGCAGTGCCACGGCACTGAGCTCCTATAATTCACCCCTCCACTTT.

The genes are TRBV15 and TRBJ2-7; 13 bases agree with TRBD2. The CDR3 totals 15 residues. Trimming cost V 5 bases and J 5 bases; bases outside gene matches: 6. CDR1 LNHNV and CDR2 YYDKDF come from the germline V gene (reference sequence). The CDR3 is CATSGGLAGYHEQYF. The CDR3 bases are TGTGCCACCAGCGGGGGACTAGCGGGATACCACGAGCAGTACTTC.

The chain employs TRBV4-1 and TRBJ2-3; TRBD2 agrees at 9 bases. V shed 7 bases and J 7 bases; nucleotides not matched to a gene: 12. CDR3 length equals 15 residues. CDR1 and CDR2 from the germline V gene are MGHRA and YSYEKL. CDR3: CASTESSGRPYTQYF. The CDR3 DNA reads TGCGCCAGCACTGAGAGTAGCGGGAGACCTTATACGCAGTATTTT.

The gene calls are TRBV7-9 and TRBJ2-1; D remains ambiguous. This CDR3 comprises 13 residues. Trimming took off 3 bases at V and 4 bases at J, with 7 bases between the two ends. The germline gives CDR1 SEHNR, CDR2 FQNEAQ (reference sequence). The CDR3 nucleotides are TGTGCCAGCAGCTTCGGGCAGTACAATGAGCAGTTCTTC. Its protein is CASSFGQYNEQFF.

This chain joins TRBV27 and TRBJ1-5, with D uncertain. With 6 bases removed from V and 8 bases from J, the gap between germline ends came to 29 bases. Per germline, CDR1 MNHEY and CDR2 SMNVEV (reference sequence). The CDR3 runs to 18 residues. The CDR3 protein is CASRRYGNRVDQSEPQHF. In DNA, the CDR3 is TGTGCCAGCAGACGATACGGAAACCGGGTCGACCAAAGTGAGCCCCAGCATTTT.